The entry below describes one T cell receptor (beta chain). The data were obtained in a study of shared clonotypes between healthy human individuals. The overall study: Three plates each covered CD4 naive and memory; CD8 naive two, CD8 memory one.

This CDR3 has 13 amino acids. The V end lost 6 bases, the J end lost 0 bases, and 8 bases lay between the germline ends. Germline V gene lookup returns CDR1 SGHAT and CDR2 FQDESV (reference sequence). Several immunoSEQ plates received, in even portions, the genomic DNA of each subset. Assay used: immunoSEQ multiplex PCR; TCRdb lists only in-frame clones, some missing. The table lists around 1,100,000 clones, approximately 80% of them singletons. Material for sequencing was memory CD4+ T cells from PBMCs. The subset here: CD45RA-negative fraction. The V and J genes are TRBV11-1 and TRBJ1-1, with D hard to call. This clonotype originated in a man aged 18 to 29 in good health. Some clones in this sample may be carry-over from other donors' samples. This chain's CDR3 is CASRQEVNTEAFF. Written as DNA, the CDR3 is TGTGCCAGCAGACAAGAGGTGAACACTGAAGCTTTCTTT.